This T cell receptor (beta chain) was sequenced in a study of identical twins (dated by TCRdb to the mid-2010s). A note on the overall study: To test whether fetal clonotypes persist, this study deep-sequenced TCR alpha and beta repertoires from monozygotic twins, from unrelated adults of various ages, and from cord blood. To rule out contamination, replicate twin experiments were performed at different times with different library preparation protocols. The study at large found these results: Conclusions relied on cross-sectional statistical analysis, since the same donors could not be followed over many years. Invariant T cells such as MAIT and iNKT could partly confound zero-insertion analyses, though diverse VJ usage argued against this for most clonotypes. Fewer insertions were carried by abundant cord blood beta clonotypes, a similar but weaker trend appeared in young adult naive repertoires, and no such trend appeared in memory repertoires. In beta out-of-frame sequences, excess twin sharing was weaker, because having fewer shared sequences lowered the signal-to-noise ratio. In monozygotic twins, recombination models systematically underestimated out-of-frame TCR alpha sharing, but the models matched the sharing seen between unrelated individuals. Compared with coincidental sharing between unrelated individuals, out-of-frame TCR alpha sequences shared between twins had an excess of sequences with low generation probability.

All donors were healthy Caucasians. The twin cohort comprised three pairs of female monozygotic twins, all aged roughly 18 to 30 years. CD4+ and CD8+ T cell populations were isolated with positive isolation kits from Invitrogen. CDR1 and CDR2, looked up from the germline V gene, are SGHRS and YFSETQ. The CDR3 sequence holds 14 residues, the cysteine and phenylalanine included. The only DNA kept is the CDR3, 42 bases in frame from the first base. V and J are truncated by 0 bases and 8 bases respectively, leaving an intervening sequence of 11 bases. As concerns this clonotype: Its antigen is not yet known. No much larger clone exists at a distance of one base, and base qualities are not known.

Library creation used 5' RACE. Sequencing was carried out with an Illumina HiSeq 2000. Template switching added a universal primer binding site, and the final cDNA carried a unique molecular identifier that allowed TCR cDNA molecules to be counted accurately. Specific primers in the conserved constant-segment region were used to synthesize first-strand cDNA for the TCR alpha and beta chains. To control for contamination, every cDNA library was double barcoded, receiving both a SMART-Mk sample barcode and Illumina barcodes. TruSeq adapter sequences, together with Illumina sample barcodes, were added in two successive PCR steps. The Illumina HiSeq platform was used with custom primers to sequence TCR alpha and beta cDNA libraries. The authors processed their data as follows. MiGEC processed the raw reads to extract unique molecular identifiers, while MiXCR was used to determine the CDR3 positions. For each individual, recombination models were inferred using an EM algorithm with the repgenHMM and IGoR tools. Shared clonotypes were analyzed with the tcR package in R, and sharing was normalized by the product of cloneset sizes. To study raw recombination free of thymic and clonal selection effects, out-of-frame nonproductive sequences were analyzed. The raw public data were reprocessed by TCRdb itself: fastp quality trimming at Q25, MiXCR clonotype calling, in-frame beta chains only. Every entry covers one CDR3 protein and lists the most common genes and DNA from its rows. None of the V and J calls come from the authors' own analysis; TCRdb made them. Across this sample there are 500,000 to 650,000 distinct CDR3 sequences, with 20% to 25% seen only once. About 0.48% of the sample lies in the top ten.

This sample was also put to use in a study of yellow fever vaccine responses in identical twins. Taken from the second paper: The T cell response to vaccination in identical twins was reported by the authors to appear partly convergent and partly personalized. Focusing on identical twins, the study followed the T cell clones that responded to the vaccine, and did so with precision.

The clonotype was recovered from a young woman in good health. The sample taken for sequencing was CD4+ T cells sorted from blood. This chain is built from TRBV5-1 and TRBJ1-4; the D gene remains uncertain. The DNA reads TGCGCCAGCAGCTTGGCAAGCCGACGAGAAAAACTGTTTTTT. Its product reads: CASSLASRREKLFF.